These T cell receptor beta chains were read from a single sample in a study of Ad26.COV2.S vaccination and SARS-CoV-2 variants. The method was immunoSEQ multiplex PCR; TCRdb's version includes in-frame clones alone and lacks a portion of them. This table has more than 300,000 clones, about 86% appearing once. Sequencing used peripheral blood, obtained in a trial of Ad26.COV2.S vaccine versus placebo. The receptors were sampled from a person between 18 and 60 years old who received the Ad26.COV2.S COVID-19 vaccine or a placebo. Both conserved end residues are part of each CDR3. The D gene is left open where the match is weak. Clone size is not always given. Where it is, it says once, few, many or a class for expanded clones.

clone size	D gene	V gene	J gene	CDR3 protein	CDR3 DNA
-	TRBD2	TRBV12-3/TRBV12-4	TRBJ2-3	CASRKLAGRWYF	TGTGCCAGCAGGAAACTAGCGGGCCGTTGGTATTTT
-	-	TRBV10-3	TRBJ1-2	CAISERGSPELGYTF	TGTGCCATCAGTGAGCGGGGGTCCCCGGAGCTCGGCTACACCTTC
-	-	TRBV7-8	TRBJ2-6	CASSRGGSGANVLTF	TGTGCCAGCAGCCGAGGGGGCTCTGGGGCCAACGTCCTGACTTTC
-	TRBD1	TRBV5-1	TRBJ2-3	CASRTGAPGTDTQYF	TGCGCCAGCAGAACAGGGGCCCCCGGCACAGATACGCAGTATTTT
-	-	TRBV19	TRBJ1-5	CASRKGGLSNQPQHF	TGTGCCAGTAGAAAAGGAGGGTTAAGCAATCAGCCCCAGCATTTT
-	TRBD1	TRBV7-8	TRBJ2-7	CASSSLGGTGAYEQYF	TGTGCCAGCAGCTCCCTTGGTGGGACAGGAGCCTACGAGCAGTACTTC
many	TRBD1	TRBV10-2	TRBJ1-4	CASSRNGPGQGGEKLFF	TGCGCCAGCAGCCGGAACGGGCCGGGACAGGGAGGTGAAAAACTGTTTTTT
-	TRBD1	TRBV5-6	TRBJ1-4	CASSLVQDRGNEKLFF	TGTGCCAGCAGCTTGGTCCAAGACAGGGGTAATGAAAAACTGTTTTTT
-	TRBD1	TRBV6-2/TRBV6-3	TRBJ1-1	CASSFDRVIGEAFF	TGTGCCAGCAGTTTCGACAGGGTGATAGGTGAAGCTTTCTTT
-	-	TRBV5-1	TRBJ2-5	CASSWGTAPKETQYF	TGCGCCAGCAGCTGGGGGACCGCGCCAAAAGAGACCCAGTACTTC
-	-	TRBV7-2	TRBJ2-5	CASSPRLARETQYF	TGTGCCAGCAGCCCGCGGCTAGCGAGGGAGACCCAGTACTTC
-	-	TRBV5-4	TRBJ2-5	CASSLVGGQETQYF	TGTGCCAGCAGCTTGGTTGGAGGACAAGAGACCCAGTACTTC
-	-	TRBV12-3/TRBV12-4	TRBJ2-5	CASSLSPQETQYF	TGTGCCAGCAGTCTGAGTCCTCAAGAGACCCAGTACTTC
few	TRBD1	TRBV7-9	TRBJ1-6	CASSFRQGVNNSPLHF	TGTGCCAGCAGCTTTAGACAGGGGGTAAATAATTCACCCCTCCACTTT
-	-	TRBV10-3	TRBJ2-7	CAITQGGGGSYEQYF	TGTGCCATCACCCAGGGGGGGGGCGGCTCCTACGAGCAGTACTTC
-	-	TRBV9	TRBJ1-6	CASSVAGDSPLHF	TGTGCCAGCAGCGTAGCAGGGGATTCACCCCTCCACTTT
-	TRBD1	TRBV5-4	TRBJ1-1	CASSLAQVGQPEAFF	TGTGCCAGCAGCTTGGCTCAAGTGGGACAGCCTGAAGCTTTCTTT
-	-	TRBV5-8	TRBJ1-2	CASSLPNRIYGYTF	TGTGCCAGCAGCTTGCCCAACAGGATCTATGGCTACACCTTC
-	-	TRBV4-1	TRBJ1-2	CASSQDQGRDYGYTF	TGCGCCAGCAGCCAAGACCAAGGGAGGGACTATGGCTACACCTTC
-	-	TRBV4-3	TRBJ1-6	CASSQDLLSSYNSPLHF	TGCGCCAGCAGCCAAGATCTGTTGAGCTCCTATAATTCACCCCTCCACTTT
-	-	TRBV9	TRBJ2-2	CASSIEQGTGELFF	TGTGCCAGCAGCATCGAACAGGGTACCGGGGAGCTGTTTTTT
-	-	TRBV15	TRBJ2-1	CATSRDLHRSSYNEQFF	TGTGCCACCAGCAGAGATTTGCACCGAAGCTCCTACAATGAGCAGTTCTTC
-	-	TRBV15	TRBJ2-1	CATSRPNQGNEQFF	TGTGCCACCAGCAGACCCAACCAAGGCAATGAGCAGTTCTTC
-	TRBD1	TRBV5-1	TRBJ1-2	CASSQGQGNGYTF	TGCGCCAGCAGCCAGGGACAGGGTAATGGCTACACCTTC
-	TRBD1	TRBV5-1	TRBJ1-2	CASSNPGQGAGYTF	TGCGCCAGCAGCAATCCGGGACAGGGTGCTGGCTACACCTTC
-	-	TRBV11-2	TRBJ1-2	CASSQQESYGYTF	TGTGCCAGCAGCCAACAGGAGAGCTATGGCTACACCTTC
-	TRBD2	TRBV5-6	TRBJ2-2	CASSKWASGRTGELFF	TGTGCCAGCAGCAAGTGGGCTAGCGGGCGCACCGGGGAGCTGTTTTTT
-	-	TRBV6-2/TRBV6-3	TRBJ1-5	CASSSLGGGRGPQHF	TGTGCCAGCAGTTCCCTGGGGGGGGGCAGAGGACCCCAGCATTTT
-	-	TRBV5-1	TRBJ2-7	CASSPLPGPSYEQYF	TGCGCCAGCAGTCCCCTCCCGGGACCTTCCTACGAGCAGTACTTC
-	TRBD1	TRBV15	TRBJ1-1	CATRGTGGPTEAFF	TGTGCCACCAGGGGAACAGGGGGCCCCACTGAAGCTTTCTTT
once	-	TRBV30	TRBJ2-7	CAWRAGASVWGPGEQYF	TGTGCCTGGAGGGCAGGAGCAAGCGTTTGGGGGCCCGGGGAGCAGTACTTC
-	-	TRBV14	TRBJ1-2	CASSRPGERMAGYTF	TGTGCCAGCAGCCGACCAGGAGAAAGGATGGCTGGCTACACCTTC
-	-	TRBV5-6	TRBJ2-7	CASSARSSGVQTGEQYF	TGTGCCAGCAGCGCCAGATCATCCGGGGTCCAAACCGGCGAGCAGTACTTC
few	-	TRBV4-3	TRBJ1-1	CASSQDPGWDTEAFF	TGCGCCAGCAGCCAAGATCCAGGGTGGGACACTGAAGCTTTCTTT
-	-	TRBV5-4	TRBJ2-5	CASSHYRDFRETQYF	TGTGCCAGCAGCCATTACCGGGACTTCAGGGAGACCCAGTACTTC
-	-	TRBV5-1	TRBJ2-7	CASSLQSGQGYYEQYF	TGCGCCAGCAGCCTCCAATCGGGGCAGGGGTACTACGAGCAGTACTTC
-	-	TRBV6-6	TRBJ2-5	CASSYLTGQETQYF	TGTGCCAGCAGTTACCTTACAGGCCAAGAGACCCAGTACTTC
-	TRBD2	TRBV19	TRBJ2-3	CASNTDGGAGTQYF	TGTGCCAGTAACACAGACGGGGGGGCCGGTACGCAGTATTTT
-	-	TRBV30	TRBJ1-1	CAWSMYWAEAFF	TGTGCCTGGAGTATGTACTGGGCTGAAGCTTTCTTT
-	-	TRBV6-2/TRBV6-3	TRBJ1-5	CASGPHRDQPQHF	TGTGCCAGCGGCCCCCACAGGGATCAGCCCCAGCATTTT
-	-	TRBV7-2	TRBJ2-6	CASRISGANVLTF	TGTGCCAGCAGGATATCTGGGGCCAACGTCCTGACTTTC
-	-	TRBV19	TRBJ1-2	CASRRRQVDGYTF	TGTGCCAGTAGGCGTAGACAGGTTGATGGCTACACCTTC
-	-	TRBV18	TRBJ1-4	CASSSRVGNEKLFF	TGTGCCAGCTCAAGCAGGGTCGGTAATGAAAAACTGTTTTTT
-	-	TRBV18	TRBJ1-1	CASSPSKQVSMNTEAFF	TGTGCCAGCTCACCGTCAAAGCAGGTGTCTATGAACACTGAAGCTTTCTTT
-	TRBD1	TRBV11-2	TRBJ2-1	CASSSIKGAREYNEQFF	TGTGCCAGCAGCTCAATTAAGGGGGCCCGAGAATACAATGAGCAGTTCTTC
many	-	TRBV7-2	TRBJ2-4	CASSPLGGGNIQYF	TGTGCCAGCAGCCCTTTAGGGGGAGGAAACATTCAGTACTTC
-	TRBD2	TRBV7-2	TRBJ2-5	CASSFLAGDLGTQYF	TGTGCCAGCAGCTTCCTAGCGGGTGATCTCGGGACCCAGTACTTC
-	TRBD1	TRBV9	TRBJ2-1	CASSPTPGYRGRDEQFF	TGTGCCAGCAGCCCGACCCCCGGGTACAGGGGGCGGGATGAGCAGTTCTTC
few	-	TRBV11-2	TRBJ1-5	CASSLTAGQPQHF	TGTGCCAGCAGCTTAACCGCGGGTCAGCCCCAGCATTTT
-	-	TRBV11-2	TRBJ2-7	CASSLDRPPTYEQYF	TGTGCCAGCAGCTTAGATCGTCCGCCAACCTACGAGCAGTACTTC
-	-	TRBV9	TRBJ2-3	CASSPSYLPLGAQYF	TGTGCCAGCAGCCCATCTTACCTCCCCCTAGGAGCGCAGTATTTT